These 22 T cell receptor beta chains came from one sample sequenced in a study of regulatory T cells in long-lasting Graves disease. The sample's time point: persistent/refractory GD, antithyroid drugs over 5 years with positive TRAb. Construction of the TCR library relied on RNA isolated from PBMCs. Both iRepertoire HTBI primers and Arm-PCR of CDR3 regions were used to build the TCR beta libraries. TCRdb reprocessed the multiplex PCR reads via MiXCR and lists one record per CDR3 protein. The profile shows about 290,000 distinct CDR3 sequences, roughly a fifth of them singletons. The sample consisted of peripheral blood mononuclear cells (PBMCs), taken when the disease was refractory, from a patient treated with antithyroid drugs. The source is a female donor with Graves disease.

This clonotype has just a few counts. This chain links TRBV6-5 with TRBJ2-5; D tentatively fits TRBD1 or TRBD2 (5 bases each). CDR3 length: 15 amino acids. The germline V and J ends were trimmed by 2 bases and 4 bases, with 14 bases remaining between them. The germline V gene has CDR1 MNHEY and CDR2 SVGAGI. CDR3 in amino acids: CASSYRGRSGETQYF. CDR3 nucleotide sequence: TGTGCCAGCAGTTACCGGGGACGGTCGGGAGAGACCCAGTACTTC.

The genes are TRBV24-1 and TRBJ2-5; 8 nucleotides match TRBD1. CDR3 length: 15 residues. Germline-derived CDR1 and CDR2 are KGHDR and SFDVKD. J lost 5 bases, V lost 3 bases, and 7 bases had no gene match. DNA of the CDR3: TGTGCCACCAGTGATCGGACAGGGTTCAGGGAGACCCAGTACTTC. It translates to CATSDRTGFRETQYF.

This chain links TRBV16 with TRBJ1-5, with D maybe TRBD1 (5 bases). From germline, CDR1 is KGHSY and CDR2 FQNENV. Trimming pared 2 bases from V and 7 bases from J, leaving 9 bases between. The CDR3 is 13 amino acids. The CDR3 DNA follows: TGTGCCAGCAGCCAAGAGGGGACCCAGCCCCAGCATTTT. It translates to CASSQEGTQPQHF.

This clonotype was detected only a few times. The V call is TRBV30, the J call TRBJ2-2; D remains ambiguous. Deletions cut 2 bases from V and 6 bases from J, with 1 base between. The CDR3 extends over 10 amino acids. CDR1 is GTSNPN and CDR2 is SVGIG in the germline V gene (reference sequence). The CDR3 spells CAWSSGELFF. The CDR3 bases are TGTGCCTGGAGTTCCGGGGAGCTGTTTTTT. Variable domain in full (rest from reference TRBV30 and TRBJ2-2): SQTIHQWPATLVQPVGSPLSLECTVEGTSNPNLYWYRQAAGRGLQLLFYSVGIGQISSEVPQNLSASRPQDRQFILSSKKLLLSDSGFYLCAWSSGELFFGEGSRLTVL.

This clonotype was counted ten times or more. The chain recombines TRBV6-1 with TRBJ2-7, with 10 positions matching TRBD2. This CDR3 spans 15 amino acids. V dropped 6 bases and J dropped 4; count of bases not matched to a gene: 9. Germline CDR1 is MNHNS and CDR2 is SASEGT. CDR3 protein: CASSYTLAGAYEQYF. The CDR3 DNA is TGTGCCAGCAGCTATACCCTAGCGGGAGCGTACGAGCAGTACTTC.

This chain joins TRBV7-2 and TRBJ1-4, with D unresolved. Germline V gives CDR1 SGHTA, CDR2 FQGNSA. V lost 3 bases and J 6 bases, leaving 5 bases between the germline ends. CDR3 length equals 12 residues. The CDR3 sequence: CASSFGYEKLFF. In DNA, the CDR3 is TGTGCCAGCAGCTTCGGCTATGAAAAACTGTTTTTT.

Many counts were recorded for this clonotype. This chain joins TRBV13 and TRBJ1-2; possibly TRBD1 for D (5 bases). Germline V CDR1 and CDR2: PRHDT, FYEKMQ (reference sequence). The V end was cut by 1 base, the J end by 8 bases, with 17 bases between. The CDR3 is 15 residues long. The CDR3 coding sequence is TGTGCCAGCAGCTTAGCGGCCGGGGGAGCCGGGGGCTACACCTTC. This gives the protein CASSLAAGGAGGYTF.

This clonotype was counted ten times or more. This rearrangement joins TRBV6-5 to TRBJ1-2; 7 bases align to TRBD1. Per germline, CDR1 MNHEY and CDR2 SVGAGI. This CDR3 contains 14 residues. Trimming cost V 2 bases and J 4 bases; bases outside gene matches: 4. The DNA of the CDR3 is TGTGCCAGCAGTTACACAGGGGTTTCCTATGGCTACACCTTC. Its translation is CASSYTGVSYGYTF.

This clonotype has just a few counts. V gene TRBV6-1 combines with J gene TRBJ2-7, with 7 bases fitting TRBD2. This CDR3 is 18 amino acids long. Per the germline V gene, CDR1 is MNHNS and CDR2 is SASEGT. V trimming: 4 bases; J trimming: 0 bases; junction bases outside the gene matches: 15. The CDR3 DNA reads as TGTGCCAGCAGTGCCGAGGCGACTAGCATACTGAGCTCCTACGAGCAGTACTTC. Its translation: CASSAEATSILSSYEQYF.

The gene calls are TRBV6-2 or TRBV6-3 and TRBJ2-7, with a possible D match to TRBD1 (6 bases). The V and J ends lost 0 bases and 6 bases respectively, with 9 bases between them. The CDR3 has 13 amino acids. CDR1 MNHEY and CDR2 SVGEGT come from the germline V gene. CDR3 loop: CASSYSGRGEQYF. CDR3 nucleotide sequence: TGTGCCAGCAGTTACTCGGGCAGGGGCGAGCAGTACTTC.

This clonotype was found a few times. The chain links TRBV6-5 to TRBJ1-4; D perhaps matches TRBD1 (5 bases). V shed 2 bases and J shed 8 bases, with 12 bases lying between them. Germline V lookup: CDR1 MNHEY, CDR2 SVGAGI. The CDR3 is made up of 14 amino acids. CDR3 nucleotide sequence: TGTGCCAGCAGTTACGGGCAGGGACGGGAAAAACTGTTTTTT. Residues: CASSYGQGREKLFF.

This clonotype was observed a handful of times. This chain links TRBV7-2 with TRBJ2-5; tentative D call: TRBD2 (5 bases). Germline CDR1 SGHTA, CDR2 FQGNSA. V lost 5 bases and J lost 4, with 20 bases in between. The CDR3 totals 16 residues. The chain's CDR3 is CASSPWLDSGRETQYF. The CDR3 DNA is TGTGCCAGCAGCCCCTGGTTAGATTCGGGGAGAGAGACCCAGTACTTC.

The chain is built from TRBV5-1 and TRBJ1-1; unclear D gene. The CDR3 sequence is 13 residues long. The V end lost 3 bases, the J end lost 1 base, and 7 bases lay between the germline ends. Germline CDR1 SGHRS, CDR2 YFSETQ. This chain's CDR3 is CASSSHPNTEAFF. CDR3 coding DNA: TGCGCCAGCAGCTCCCACCCGAACACTGAAGCTTTCTTT.

This clonotype has a count of ten or more. The V call is TRBV28, the J call TRBJ1-5; 11 nucleotides agree with TRBD1. This CDR3 contains 16 residues. The V and J ends lost 8 bases and 0 bases, in that order; junction bases with no gene match: 6. Germline CDR1 reads MDHEN; CDR2 reads SYDVKM. The CDR3 nucleotides read TGTGCCAGCGGTCCGGGACAGGGGGTTAGCAATCAGCCCCAGCATTTT. Amino acids: CASGPGQGVSNQPQHF.

The chain is built from TRBV6-9 and TRBJ2-7; the D is unclear. V shed 4 bases and J shed 2 bases, with 9 bases lying between them. Germline V gives CDR1 MNHGY, CDR2 SVAAGI. The CDR3 runs 13 residues. CDR3 protein: CASSSGETYEQYF. The CDR3 DNA follows: TGTGCCAGCAGTTCAGGAGAGACCTACGAGCAGTACTTC.

This clonotype came up many times. The chain is built from TRBV7-8 and TRBJ2-7; perhaps D is TRBD1 or TRBD2 (5 bases each). Germline loops: CDR1 SGHVS, CDR2 FQNEAQ. V was pared by 5 bases and J by 2 bases, with 13 bases between. The CDR3 is made up of 14 amino acids. CDR3 DNA: TGTGCCAGCAGCCGTACCGGGACCACCTACGAGCAGTACTTC. Translated: CASSRTGTTYEQYF.

The V call is TRBV28, the J call TRBJ2-5; 14 positions agree with TRBD2. The length of the CDR3 is 17 residues. Germline V gene lookup returns CDR1 MDHEN and CDR2 SYDVKM. J was trimmed by 3 bases and V by 6 bases; bases with no gene match: 9. The CDR3 sequence is CASSQTGLAGVKETQYF. CDR3 coding DNA: TGTGCCAGCAGCCAAACGGGACTAGCGGGAGTCAAAGAGACCCAGTACTTC.

Ten or more counts support this clonotype. The J gene is TRBJ1-2, the V gene TRBV7-9; D uncertain. The CDR3 covers 12 residues. The germline V and J ends were trimmed by 3 bases and 5 bases, with 7 bases remaining between them. Germline CDR1 SEHNR, CDR2 FQNEAQ (reference sequence). As DNA, the CDR3 is TGTGCCAGCAGCTTCTTTCAGTATGGCTACACCTTC. Protein sequence: CASSFFQYGYTF.

In this sample, this clonotype turned up many times. V is TRBV2 and J is TRBJ2-7; D uncertain. The length of the CDR3 is 13 residues. Germline V lookup: CDR1 SNHLY, CDR2 FYNNEI. Trimming cost V 6 bases and J 0 bases, with 9 bases left between them. Here the CDR3 DNA reads TGTGCCAGCAGAGGGTACGGCTCCTACGAGCAGTACTTC. Protein sequence: CASRGYGSYEQYF.

This clonotype was counted ten times or more. This chain connects TRBV28 to TRBJ1-1; perhaps TRBD1 as D (6 bases). Germline values: CDR1 MDHEN, CDR2 SYDVKM. Trimming shortened V by 7 bases and J by 8 bases, and 11 bases separated the two germline ends. This CDR3 has 11 amino acids. CDR3 loop: CASNTGYEAFF. The CDR3 region has the DNA TGTGCCAGCAATACAGGGTACGAAGCTTTCTTT.

At least ten counts were recorded for this clonotype. The chain couples TRBV28 to TRBJ2-5; 10 nucleotides agree with TRBD1. Per the germline V gene, CDR1 is MDHEN and CDR2 is SYDVKM. The length of the CDR3 is 15 residues. After removal of 5 bases from V and 5 bases from J, the junction contained 8 bases not matched to a gene. Here the CDR3 DNA reads TGTGCCAGCAGTGGGACAGGGGCGTTGCGGGAGACCCAGTACTTC. It specifies CASSGTGALRETQYF. The variable domain in full, completed from reference TRBV28 and TRBJ2-5, reads DVKVTQSSRYLVKRTGEKVFLECVQDMDHENMFWYRQDPGLGLRLIYFSYDVKMKEKGDIPEGYSVSREKKERFSLILESASTNQTSMYLCASSGTGALRETQYFGPGTRLLVL.

This clonotype was recorded many times. The genes are TRBV28 and TRBJ1-2; D uncertain. V was pared by 6 bases and J by 2 bases, with 10 bases between. This CDR3 has 13 residues. Germline V lookup: CDR1 MDHEN, CDR2 SYDVKM. This CDR3 is CASSPPRNYGYTF. CDR3 DNA sequence: TGTGCCAGCAGCCCCCCCAGAAACTATGGCTACACCTTC.